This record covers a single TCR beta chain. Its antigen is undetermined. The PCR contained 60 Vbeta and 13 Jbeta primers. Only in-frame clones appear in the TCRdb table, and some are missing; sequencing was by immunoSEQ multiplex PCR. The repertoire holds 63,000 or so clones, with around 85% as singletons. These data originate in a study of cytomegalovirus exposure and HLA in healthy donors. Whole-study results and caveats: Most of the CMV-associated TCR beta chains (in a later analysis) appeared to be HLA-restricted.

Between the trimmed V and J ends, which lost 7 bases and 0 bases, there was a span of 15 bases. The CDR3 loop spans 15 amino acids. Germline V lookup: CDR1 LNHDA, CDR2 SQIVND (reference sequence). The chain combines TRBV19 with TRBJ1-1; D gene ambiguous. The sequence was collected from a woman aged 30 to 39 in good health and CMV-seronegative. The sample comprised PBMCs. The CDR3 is CASTPRRELNTEAFF. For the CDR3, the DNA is TGTGCCAGTACCCCGAGGAGAGAATTGAACACTGAAGCTTTCTTT.